The 16 T cell receptor beta chains below all came from one sample that was sequenced in a study of spatial heterogeneity in lung cancer. One entry per CDR3 protein, called by TCRdb with MiXCR from the 5' RACE reads. Of 39,000 or so distinct CDR3 sequences in the sample, roughly a tenth are singletons; the top ten hold 15% to 20%. Time point defined: blood at routine non-recurrence follow-up after resection. The specimen was PBMCs, collected at follow-up. These receptors all stem from a female donor with early-stage non-small cell lung cancer.

The chain is built from TRBV12-3 or TRBV12-4 and TRBJ2-1; the match to TRBD2 covers 13 bases. The CDR3 extends over 16 amino acids. J gave up 9 bases and V 5 bases, and 10 bases lay outside the gene matches. The CDR3 bases are TGTGCCAGCAGTCCTCCGGGACTAGCGGGGTCGGGTGAGCAGTTCTTC. Translated, it gives CASSPPGLAGSGEQFF.

This clonotype has ten or more counts. The chain recombines TRBV28 with TRBJ1-2; the match to TRBD1 covers 9 bases. CDR1 is MDHEN and CDR2 is SYDVKM in the germline V gene. This CDR3 is built from 12 residues. With 5 bases clipped from V and 8 bases from J, the junction kept 3 bases outside the gene matches. As DNA, the CDR3 is TGTGCCAGCAGTGGGACAGGGTGGGGCTACACCTTC. Translating gives CASSGTGWGYTF.

This clonotype was seen a few times. The V gene is TRBV7-2, the J gene TRBJ2-3; D perhaps matches TRBD2 (6 bases). Germline CDR1 is SGHTA and CDR2 is FQGNSA. This CDR3 has 13 amino acids. V was shortened by 3 bases and J by 2 bases, with 6 bases between the two germline ends. The CDR3 sequence is CASSLDYTDTQYF. CDR3 sequence (DNA): TGTGCCAGCAGCTTGGACTACACAGATACGCAGTATTTT.

This clonotype was observed a few times. The rearrangement uses TRBV25-1 and TRBJ1-1; D may be TRBD1 (6 bases). V gave up 5 bases and J gave up 5 bases, with 9 bases separating them. Germline CDR1 reads MGHDK; CDR2 reads SYGVNS. The CDR3 covers 12 residues. This CDR3 reads CASSTGNTEAFF. DNA of the CDR3: TGTGCCAGCAGTACAGGGAATACTGAAGCTTTCTTT.

The table lists this clonotype with a few counts. The chain couples TRBV6-1 to TRBJ1-1, with TRBD1 as a possible D gene (5 bases). This CDR3 has 13 residues. Trimming pared 2 bases from V and 5 bases from J, leaving 9 bases between. Germline CDR1 reads MNHNS; CDR2 reads SASEGT. The CDR3 region is CASSEWGGTEAFF. The CDR3 region has the DNA TGTGCCAGCAGTGAATGGGGGGGGACTGAAGCTTTCTTT.

This clonotype occurred many times. This chain uses TRBV9 with TRBJ2-5; D is unresolved. The CDR3 runs 14 residues. Trimming took 0 bases from V and 2 from J, leaving 8 bases between them. The germline CDR1 and CDR2 sequences are SGDLS and YYNGEE. The CDR3, as DNA: TGTGCCAGCAGCGTAGGTCTCGGGCAAGAGACCCAGTACTTC. As protein: CASSVGLGQETQYF.

This clonotype was seen repeatedly, ten times or more. The V call is TRBV6-5, the J call TRBJ2-3, with D perhaps matching TRBD1 or TRBD2 (6 bases each). CDR1 is MNHEY, CDR2 SVGAGI, per germline. Trimming took 5 bases from V and 4 from J, leaving 25 bases between them. This CDR3 region has 18 residues. CDR3 protein: CASSVKFGGPLRPDTQYF. CDR3 DNA sequence: TGTGCCAGCAGTGTTAAGTTTGGGGGGCCCCTCCGCCCAGATACGCAGTATTTT.

This clonotype was seen a few times. This chain's CDR3 is CASSQDETPSYEQYF. The CDR3, as DNA: TGTGCCAGCAGCCAAGATGAGACTCCTTCCTACGAGCAGTACTTC. This chain joins TRBV4-2 and TRBJ2-7; D is undetermined. The CDR3 totals 15 residues. The germline gives CDR1 LGHNA, CDR2 YNFKEQ. Deletions cut 0 bases from V and 1 base from J, with 10 bases between.

The V call is TRBV6-5, the J call TRBJ2-7; TRBD2 aligns across 8 bases. CDR1 MNHEY and CDR2 SVGAGI come from the germline V gene. V was clipped by 6 bases and J by 0 bases; unmatched bases: 7. This CDR3 is 15 amino acids long. CDR3 sequence reads: CASRLRGGSSYEQYF. For the CDR3, the DNA is TGTGCCAGCAGGCTTCGGGGGGGTAGCTCCTACGAGCAGTACTTC.

This clonotype was detected many times. The chain couples TRBV7-6 to TRBJ2-3; D is unresolved. The CDR3 runs to 16 residues. The ends were cut back, 0 bases at V and 1 base at J, with 11 bases in the middle. Germline CDR1 and CDR2: SGHVS and FNYEAQ. The CDR3 sequence is CASSLATTLGTDTQYF. The CDR3 coding sequence is TGTGCCAGCAGCTTAGCGACGACTCTCGGCACAGATACGCAGTATTTT.

This clonotype has at least ten counts. The CDR3, as DNA: TGCAGTGCTAGAGATCGGCGGGGGGGGACAGATACGCAGTATTTT. It codes for CSARDRRGGTDTQYF. V usage is TRBV20-1 and J usage is TRBJ2-3, with 9 bases aligning to TRBD2. V lost 0 bases and J lost 3; bases outside the gene matches: 4. Per germline, CDR1 DFQATT and CDR2 SNEGSKA (reference sequence). This CDR3 has 15 residues.

This clonotype was counted many times. The chain links TRBV5-1 to TRBJ2-7; tentatively, D is TRBD1 (6 bases). Germline CDR1 SGHRS, CDR2 YFSETQ. The germline V and J ends were trimmed by 4 bases and 5 bases, with 16 bases remaining between them. This CDR3 is built from 14 residues. CDR3 in DNA: TGCGCCAGCAGCCTCACAGGGTCGGGCGACGAGCAGTACTTC. Amino acids: CASSLTGSGDEQYF.

The rearrangement links TRBV9 to TRBJ2-2, with 9 bases aligning to TRBD1. Trimming at V came to 1 base and at J to 2 bases, leaving 6 bases not matched to a gene. The germline CDR1 and CDR2 sequences are SGDLS and YYNGEE. The CDR3 is 17 amino acids. The CDR3 is CASSVSRDRVNTGELFF. For the CDR3, the DNA is TGTGCCAGCAGCGTAAGCCGGGACAGGGTAAACACCGGGGAGCTGTTTTTT.

The V call is TRBV2, the J call TRBJ2-5, with D perhaps given as TRBD1 or TRBD2 (6 bases each). CDR1 is SNHLY and CDR2 is FYNNEI in the germline V gene. The CDR3 totals 17 residues. V gave up 3 bases and J gave up 2 bases, with 19 bases separating them. The DNA for the CDR3 is TGTGCCAGCAGTGACCCAGGGGAGGCCCGATATCAAGAGACCCAGTACTTC. This codes for CASSDPGEARYQETQYF. The full variable domain, completed using reference TRBV2 and TRBJ2-5, is EPEVTQTPSHQVTQMGQEVILRCVPISNHLYFYWYRQILGQKVEFLVSFYNNEISEKSEIFDDQFSVERPDGSNFTLKIRSTKLEDSAMYFCASSDPGEARYQETQYFGPGTRLLVL.

This clonotype occurred a few times. V and J are TRBV6-1 and TRBJ2-7, with unresolved D. Germline values: CDR1 MNHNS, CDR2 SASEGT. V was shortened by 6 bases and J by 3 bases, with 18 bases between the two germline ends. The CDR3 spans 15 residues. The CDR3 coding sequence is TGTGCCAGCAGCAAGGAATTTGGCACGCTCTACGAGCAGTACTTC. It codes for CASSKEFGTLYEQYF.

Ten or more counts support this clonotype. This chain connects TRBV28 to TRBJ2-3, with no clear D. The CDR3 is 19 residues long. Germline V gene lookup returns CDR1 MDHEN and CDR2 SYDVKM. V lost 4 bases, J lost 0 bases, and 23 bases lay in between. The CDR3 sequence: CASSSLTAPVGDSTDTQYF. The CDR3 DNA follows: TGTGCCAGCAGTTCCCTAACTGCCCCCGTTGGAGATAGCACAGATACGCAGTATTTT.